The rows below give T cell receptor beta chains drawn from one sample of a study of CD8 T cells in Susac syndrome. One entry per CDR3 protein results from TCRdb running MiXCR on the immunoSEQ multiplex PCR reads. This repertoire shows around 150,000 distinct CDR3 sequences, more than 85% found once; its top ten account for about 0.18%. Source material: CD8+ T cells from PBMCs. Receptor source: a human donor with Susac syndrome. Each CDR3 is given with its conserved first and last residue. The D gene is left open where the match is weak. Size values are once, few and many counts, or a class for expanded clones, and some rows have none.

V	size	D	length	J	CDR3	DNA
TRBV5-1	.	.	12	TRBJ1-1	CASRAGRTEAFF	TGCGCCAGCAGGGCTGGGAGGACTGAAGCTTTCTTT
TRBV7-3	.	.	13	TRBJ1-3	CASIVSSGNTIYF	TGTGCCAGCATCGTATCGTCAGGAAACACCATATATTTT
TRBV9	.	TRBD1	17	TRBJ1-2	CASSVATEGASHYGYTF	TGTGCCAGCAGCGTAGCTACGGAGGGGGCCTCTCACTATGGCTACACCTTC
TRBV9	.	.	16	TRBJ2-5	CASSVVGARFTETQYF	TGTGCCAGCAGCGTGGTGGGGGCGCGTTTTACGGAGACCCAGTACTTC
TRBV7-9	.	.	16	TRBJ1-2	CASSFVPLRDTYGYTF	TGTGCCAGCAGCTTCGTGCCCCTCCGGGACACCTATGGCTACACCTTC
TRBV12-3/TRBV12-4	few	TRBD2	15	TRBJ2-1	CASSAGTSSYNEQFF	TGTGCCAGCAGTGCGGGGACTAGCTCCTACAATGAGCAGTTCTTC
TRBV11-2	.	.	12	TRBJ2-6	CASFGHRNVLTF	TGTGCCAGCTTTGGGCACCGGAACGTCCTGACTTTC
TRBV14	.	.	16	TRBJ2-3	CASSHVTGWATDTQYF	TGTGCCAGCAGCCATGTGACAGGATGGGCCACAGATACGCAGTATTTT
TRBV7-9	.	.	14	TRBJ2-2	CASSNGATTGELFF	TGTGCCAGCAGCAATGGGGCAACCACCGGGGAGCTGTTTTTT
TRBV7-8	.	TRBD1	15	TRBJ2-7	CASSPRDRGSYEQYF	TGTGCCAGCAGCCCCCGGGACAGGGGCTCCTACGAGCAGTACTTC
TRBV12-3/TRBV12-4	.	TRBD1	16	TRBJ1-1	CASSWTGNGENTEAFF	TGTGCCAGCAGTTGGACAGGGAATGGGGAGAACACTGAAGCTTTCTTT
TRBV7-9	few	TRBD2	18	TRBJ2-1	CASSPSTRTGGPLNEQFF	TGTGCCAGCAGCCCCTCGACTAGAACGGGAGGGCCTCTCAATGAGCAGTTCTTC
TRBV4-1	once	TRBD2	13	TRBJ2-7	CASSQRTSYEQYF	TGCGCCAGCAGCCAACGGACTAGCTACGAGCAGTACTTC
TRBV6-1	.	.	16	TRBJ1-2	CASSEGRDGDPYGYTF	TGTGCCAGCAGTGAAGGAAGGGACGGCGATCCATATGGCTACACCTTC
TRBV12-3/TRBV12-4	.	.	13	TRBJ1-1	CASSAEMGIEAFF	TGTGCCAGCAGTGCTGAGATGGGGATAGAAGCTTTCTTT
TRBV6-5	few	.	15	TRBJ2-5	CASSYSAGDGETQYF	TGTGCCAGCAGTTACTCGGCAGGGGATGGAGAGACCCAGTACTTC
TRBV15	.	TRBD2	16	TRBJ2-7	CATSRAGGEGTYEQYF	TGTGCCACCAGCAGAGCGGGAGGGGAGGGGACCTACGAGCAGTACTTC
TRBV4-1	.	.	14	TRBJ2-5	CASSPGPGAETQYF	TGCGCCAGCAGCCCAGGCCCGGGAGCGGAGACCCAGTACTTC
TRBV27	.	.	15	TRBJ2-7	CASSSRGGLVGEQYF	TGTGCCAGCAGTTCCAGGGGCGGCCTTGTTGGCGAGCAGTACTTC
TRBV11-2	.	.	14	TRBJ2-7	CASGAGTPPYEQYF	TGTGCCAGCGGCGCGGGGACACCTCCCTACGAGCAGTACTTC
TRBV12-3/TRBV12-4	.	.	16	TRBJ2-2	CASSSLRERHTGELFF	TGTGCCAGCAGTTCTCTCAGGGAGCGGCACACCGGGGAGCTGTTTTTT
TRBV2	.	.	12	TRBJ1-2	CASTEPTRGYTF	TGTGCCAGCACTGAACCTACCAGAGGCTACACCTTC
TRBV24-1	.	.	14	TRBJ2-1	CATSDSGPYNEQFF	TGTGCCACCAGTGATTCAGGACCTTACAATGAGCAGTTCTTC
TRBV27	.	TRBD2	13	TRBJ2-5	CASTRDGGGTQYF	TGTGCCAGCACCAGGGACGGCGGGGGGACCCAGTACTTC
TRBV7-9	.	TRBD2	16	TRBJ2-1	CASSPEGTSSLDEQFF	TGTGCCAGCAGCCCTGAGGGGACTAGCTCTTTGGATGAGCAGTTCTTC
TRBV12-3/TRBV12-4	.	TRBD2	17	TRBJ2-1	CASRPGTSGSSYNEQFF	TGTGCCAGCAGACCTGGGACTAGCGGAAGCTCCTACAATGAGCAGTTCTTC
TRBV6-6	.	.	14	TRBJ1-4	CASSYSGEIEKLFF	TGTGCCAGCAGTTATTCAGGGGAGATTGAAAAACTGTTTTTT
TRBV20-1	.	.	13	TRBJ1-2	CSARDITGYGYTF	TGCAGTGCTAGAGATATAACAGGGTACGGCTACACCTTC
TRBV3-1	.	.	12	TRBJ2-4	CASSQTRSIQYF	TGTGCCAGCAGCCAGACCCGTAGCATTCAGTACTTC
TRBV14	.	.	13	TRBJ1-2	CASSPPGIYGYTF	TGTGCCAGCAGCCCACCGGGTATCTATGGCTACACCTTC
TRBV5-1	.	TRBD2	14	TRBJ2-7	CASSLTAGVSEQYF	TGCGCCAGCAGCTTGACGGCGGGAGTAAGCGAGCAGTACTTC
TRBV27	.	.	14	TRBJ2-5	CASSLVGYQETQYF	TGTGCCAGCAGTTTAGTCGGTTACCAAGAGACCCAGTACTTC
TRBV28	.	TRBD1	14	TRBJ2-5	CASSLWDREETQYF	TGTGCCAGCAGTTTATGGGACAGGGAAGAGACCCAGTACTTC
TRBV30	.	TRBD2	17	TRBJ2-3	CAWSVDIAGVPEDTQYF	TGTGCCTGGAGTGTGGATATCGCGGGAGTTCCGGAAGATACGCAGTATTTT
TRBV12-5	.	TRBD1	16	TRBJ2-3	CASGPITGESTDTQYF	TGTGCTAGTGGCCCAATTACAGGGGAGAGCACAGATACGCAGTATTTT
TRBV9	.	.	14	TRBJ2-5	CASSPRGREETQYF	TGTGCCAGCAGCCCAAGAGGCAGGGAGGAGACCCAGTACTTC
TRBV20-1	.	.	14	TRBJ2-5	CSASWWEDGETQYF	TGCAGTGCTAGTTGGTGGGAGGATGGAGAGACCCAGTACTTC
TRBV13	.	TRBD1	16	TRBJ2-7	CASSSYGTGGAYEQYF	TGTGCCAGCAGCTCCTACGGGACAGGGGGCGCGTACGAGCAGTACTTC
TRBV3-1	.	TRBD2	15	TRBJ2-7	CASSQGASGYYEQYF	TGTGCCAGCAGCCAAGGGGCTAGCGGCTACTACGAGCAGTACTTC
TRBV4-1	once	.	13	TRBJ2-3	CASSPESRDTQYF	TGCGCCAGCAGCCCCGAATCTAGAGATACGCAGTATTTT
TRBV15	.	TRBD1	15	TRBJ1-2	CATSIWTGPNYGYTF	TGTGCCACCAGCATATGGACAGGGCCTAACTATGGCTACACCTTC
TRBV4-1	.	.	15	TRBJ2-1	CASSQVVGGVNEQFF	TGCGCCAGCAGCCAAGTGGTAGGGGGGGTCAATGAGCAGTTCTTC
TRBV4-1	.	TRBD2	15	TRBJ2-5	CASSQLAGESETQYF	TGCGCCAGCAGCCAGTTAGCGGGAGAGTCGGAGACCCAGTACTTC
TRBV13	.	TRBD1	13	TRBJ2-7	CASSRQGNYEQYF	TGTGCCAGCAGCCGACAGGGGAACTACGAGCAGTACTTC
TRBV4-1	.	.	15	TRBJ1-1	CASSLGGALNTEAFF	TGCGCCAGCAGCCTCGGCGGGGCCCTGAACACTGAAGCTTTCTTT
TRBV21-1	.	.	14	TRBJ1-2	CASTRQGPGYGYTF	TGTGCCAGCACCAGGCAGGGTCCTGGCTATGGCTACACCTTC
TRBV7-3	.	.	16	TRBJ2-3	CASSLARGASTDTQYF	TGTGCCAGCAGCTTAGCCAGGGGGGCTAGCACAGATACGCAGTATTTT